This entry lists 30 T cell receptor beta chains sequenced from one sample in a study of blood T cell repertoires in COVID-19. Measured with immunoSEQ multiplex PCR; TCRdb has only the in-frame clones, and not every one. The table shows 75,000 to 90,000 clones, with less than 90% occurring only once. Specimen: peripheral blood. Source of these receptors: a human donor in a cohort sampled during active COVID-19.

This chain uses TRBV28 with TRBJ1-1, with D uncertain. V was cut by 8 bases and J by 4 bases, with 26 bases left in between. There are 17 residues in the CDR3. The germline CDR1 and CDR2 sequences are MDHEN and SYDVKM. As DNA, the CDR3 is TGTGCCAGCCCTCCGGCCCGGGGAGGCCGTATATTCACTGAAGCTTTCTTT. It is translated as CASPPARGGRIFTEAFF.

The CDR3 protein is CASSFTGGETGELFF. DNA of the CDR3: TGTGCCAGCAGCTTCACAGGGGGGGAGACCGGGGAGCTGTTTTTT. This chain connects TRBV11-3 to TRBJ2-2; the D gene is possibly TRBD1 (8 bases). Trimming left V 3 bases short and J 5 bases short, with 13 bases between. The CDR3 consists of 15 residues. The germline V gene has CDR1 SGHNT and CDR2 YENEEA.

The CDR3 DNA reads as TGTGCCAGCAGTTTTGAGGGGGCACAGGGCTACACCTTC. Protein: CASSFEGAQGYTF. J is TRBJ1-2 and V is TRBV12-3 or TRBV12-4; 7 bases agree with TRBD1. With 3 bases clipped from V and 8 bases from J, the junction kept 6 bases outside the gene matches. This CDR3 is 13 amino acids long.

This clone appeared once. The CDR3 region is CSVSSTGVTDTQYF. The CDR3 region has the DNA TGCAGCGTTTCATCGACAGGGGTCACAGATACGCAGTATTTT. The chain recombines TRBV29-1 with TRBJ2-3; 8 positions match TRBD1. The V segment lost 5 bases and the J segment 2 bases; nucleotides outside the gene matches: 6. CDR1 and CDR2 (germline): SQVTM, ANQGSEA. The CDR3 has 14 residues.

This clone was seen just once. The chain employs TRBV28 and TRBJ1-6; 7 nucleotides align to TRBD1. CDR3 length: 18 residues. From germline, CDR1 is MDHEN and CDR2 SYDVKM. As DNA, the CDR3 is TGTGCTTCCACCCGGGACAGCAGTACTTACACTTATAATTCACCCCTCCACTTT. Residues: CASTRDSSTYTYNSPLHF.

V gene TRBV6-6 combines with J gene TRBJ1-1; TRBD1 might be the D (5 bases). The CDR3 is made up of 12 amino acids. Germline-derived CDR1 and CDR2 are MNHNY and SVGAGI (reference sequence). V shed 4 bases and J shed 7 bases, with 10 bases lying between them. CDR3 amino acids: CASSWQGGEAFF. Written as DNA, the CDR3 is TGTGCCAGCAGTTGGCAGGGCGGTGAAGCTTTCTTT.

The V and J genes are TRBV2 and TRBJ2-3; D uncertain. Germline-derived CDR1 and CDR2 are SNHLY and FYNNEI. The CDR3 is made up of 14 amino acids. V dropped 1 base and J dropped 2 bases, with 7 bases sitting between them. This CDR3 is CASSEVSTTDTQYF. The CDR3 DNA sequence: TGTGCCAGCAGTGAAGTTAGCACCACAGATACGCAGTATTTT.

The chain combines TRBV3-1 (or the pseudogene TRBV3-2) with TRBJ2-6, with 13 bases lining up with TRBD2. Germline lookup yields CDR1 LGHDT and CDR2 YNNKEL (reference sequence). Trimming at V came to 3 bases and at J to 4 bases, leaving 3 bases not matched to a gene. CDR3 length equals 17 residues. Here the CDR3 DNA reads TGTGCCAGCAGCCAGGGACTAGCGGGGATGGGGGCCAACGTCCTGACTTTC. Amino acid sequence: CASSQGLAGMGANVLTF.

The chain uses TRBV5-1 and TRBJ1-2; tentatively, D is TRBD1 (5 bases). Trimming removed 4 bases from V and 4 bases from J, with 11 bases in between. The germline gives CDR1 SGHRS, CDR2 YFSETQ. The CDR3 totals 13 residues. The CDR3 DNA sequence: TGCGCCAGCAGCACTCAGGGTTCCTATGGCTACACCTTC. Translated, it gives CASSTQGSYGYTF.

The chain has TRBV4-2 and TRBJ2-1; D is possibly TRBD1 (6 bases). Germline loops: CDR1 LGHNA, CDR2 YNFKEQ. The CDR3 covers 15 residues. V was cut by 4 bases and J by 2 bases, with 12 bases left in between. The DNA of the CDR3 is TGTGCCAGCAGCCGGACTGGGGGCGCCTACAATGAGCAGTTCTTC. Protein: CASSRTGGAYNEQFF.

The chain joins TRBV18 to TRBJ2-5; TRBD2 is a possible D gene (6 bases). Trimming removed 6 bases at V and 5 bases at J, with 19 bases between. The CDR3 has 15 residues. CDR1 KGHSH and CDR2 LQKENI come from the germline V gene. The CDR3: CASSPPGDHGETQYF. The DNA for the CDR3 is TGTGCCAGCTCCCCTCCGGGGGACCACGGGGAGACCCAGTACTTC.

The rearrangement joins TRBV7-9 to TRBJ1-4, with 7 bases fitting TRBD1. Unmatched junction bases numbered 4, after V lost 5 bases and J lost 1 base. The CDR3 runs to 15 residues. Germline CDR1 SEHNR, CDR2 FQNEAQ (reference sequence). The CDR3 DNA sequence: TGTGCCAGCAGCCCTGACAGGGTAACTAATGAAAAACTGTTTTTT. Residues: CASSPDRVTNEKLFF.

A few counts support this clone. V and J are TRBV5-1 and TRBJ1-1, with 7 bases matching TRBD1. Germline CDR1 reads SGHRS; CDR2 reads YFSETQ. V lost 3 bases to trimming and J lost 5 bases; unmatched junction nucleotides: 7. The CDR3 runs to 14 residues. CDR3 sequence (DNA): TGCGCCAGCAGCTCGGGACAGTCTTCGACTGAAGCTTTCTTT. Translated: CASSSGQSSTEAFF.

This clone was seen just once. This chain links TRBV2 with TRBJ2-2, with D unresolved. V dropped 1 base and J dropped 6 bases, with 6 bases sitting between them. The CDR3 contains 13 residues. CDR1 is SNHLY, CDR2 FYNNEI, per germline. The CDR3 nucleotides read TGTGCCAGCAGTGAAGTTCCGGCCGGGGAGCTGTTTTTT. Protein product: CASSEVPAGELFF.

J is TRBJ1-1 and V is TRBV7-9, with 9 bases that match TRBD1. Germline V gene data show CDR1 as SEHNR and CDR2 as FQNEAQ (reference sequence). V was pared by 4 bases and J by 7 bases, with 4 bases of the junction left unmatched. This CDR3 is built from 13 residues. The CDR3 region has the DNA TGTGCCAGCAGCTGGACAGGGGTTAATGAAGCTTTCTTT. Translating it yields CASSWTGVNEAFF.

The chain couples TRBV6-5 to TRBJ2-6; D gene unclear. Germline CDR1 and CDR2: MNHEY and SVGAGI. The CDR3 has 13 residues. The ends were cut back, 8 bases at V and 0 bases at J, with 5 bases in the middle. The CDR3 bases are TGTGCCAGCGTCGGCTCTGGGGCCAACGTCCTGACTTTC. Protein product: CASVGSGANVLTF.

J is TRBJ2-3 and V is TRBV28, with unresolved D. V lost 9 bases and J lost 3, with 13 bases in between. In germline, CDR1 is MDHEN, CDR2 SYDVKM. The CDR3 extends over 13 amino acids. In nucleotides, the CDR3 is TGTGCCAGTGTTGGTGGCCCGACAGATACGCAGTATTTT. It codes for CASVGGPTDTQYF.

V is TRBV7-2 and J is TRBJ2-1; D possibly corresponds to TRBD2 (6 bases). The germline V and J ends were trimmed by 1 base and 6 bases, with 7 bases remaining between them. CDR3 length equals 13 residues. CDR1 SGHTA and CDR2 FQGNSA come from the germline V gene. CDR3 amino acids: CASSLGTTNEQFF. CDR3 DNA: TGTGCCAGCAGCTTAGGGACTACCAATGAGCAGTTCTTC.

The rearrangement uses TRBV5-4 and TRBJ2-5, with D perhaps TRBD1 (6 bases). Germline CDR1 reads SGHNT; CDR2 reads YYREEE (reference sequence). There are 16 residues in the CDR3. V shed 4 bases and J shed 5 bases, with 21 bases lying between them. The CDR3 region has the DNA TGTGCCAGCAGCGCGGCACAGGGAAGGGGGTCCGAGACCCAGTACTTC. Translating gives CASSAAQGRGSETQYF.

The CDR3 reads CASSIIPQSKNTEAFF. CDR3 nucleotides: TGCGCCAGCAGCATCATACCACAGTCCAAGAACACTGAAGCTTTCTTT. The V gene is TRBV5-1, the J gene TRBJ1-1; no reliable D call. The V and J ends lost 4 bases and 1 base respectively, with 17 bases between them. The CDR3 sequence is 16 residues long. Looked up from germline, CDR1 is SGHRS and CDR2 is YFSETQ.

The CDR3 protein is CASSDPRGGEQYF. The CDR3 coding sequence is TGTGCCAGCAGTGATCCCCGTGGCGGCGAGCAGTACTTC. V is TRBV2 and J is TRBJ2-7; D gene unclear. From germline, CDR1 is SNHLY and CDR2 FYNNEI. V lost 3 bases and J lost 6, with 12 bases in between. This CDR3 contains 13 residues.

The rearrangement joins TRBV27 to TRBJ2-7; D is perhaps TRBD1 (6 bases). Germline lookup yields CDR1 MNHEY and CDR2 SMNVEV (reference sequence). The ends were cut back, 2 bases at V and 4 bases at J, with 15 bases in the middle. This CDR3 contains 15 residues. The CDR3 loop reads CASSLIADRGYEQYF. The CDR3, as DNA: TGTGCCAGCAGTTTAATTGCGGACAGAGGATACGAGCAGTACTTC.

This chain links TRBV5-1 with TRBJ2-6, with TRBD1 matching over 9 bases. CDR1 SGHRS and CDR2 YFSETQ come from the germline V gene. J lost 1 base, V lost 7 bases, and 6 bases had no gene match. The CDR3 is 16 amino acids. CDR3 in DNA: TGCGCCAGCGCTTCGGGACAGGGTTCTGGGGCCAACGTCCTGACTTTC. Protein product: CASASGQGSGANVLTF. Full variable domain (rest looked up from reference TRBV5-1 and TRBJ2-6): KAGVTQTPRYLIKTRGQQVTLSCSPISGHRSVSWYQQTPGQGLQFLFEYFSETQRNKGNFPGRFSGRQFSNSRSEMNVSTLELGDSALYLCASASGQGSGANVLTFGAGSRLTVL.

The rearrangement joins TRBV7-2 to TRBJ2-1; 7 nucleotides agree with TRBD2. This CDR3 is 13 amino acids long. V trimming: 4 bases; J trimming: 13 bases; junction bases outside the gene matches: 10. Germline CDR1 and CDR2: SGHTA and FQGNSA. CDR3: CASSYGALAVQFF. CDR3 bases: TGTGCCAGCAGCTACGGAGCCCTAGCGGTACAGTTCTTC.

The chain joins TRBV5-4 to TRBJ1-1; 8 nucleotides match TRBD1. Germline values: CDR1 SGHNT, CDR2 YYREEE (reference sequence). The V gene end was trimmed by 3 bases and the J gene end by 1 base; junction bases not matched to a gene: 5. The CDR3 is 15 amino acids. The CDR3 protein is CASSYPGGGNTEAFF. CDR3 DNA: TGTGCCAGCAGCTATCCAGGGGGCGGGAACACTGAAGCTTTCTTT.

This clone was observed a handful of times. The chain is built from TRBV28 and TRBJ1-5; 8 nucleotides agree with TRBD1. The V segment lost 5 bases and the J segment 7 bases; nucleotides outside the gene matches: 10. Germline values: CDR1 MDHEN, CDR2 SYDVKM. This CDR3 region has 15 residues. In DNA, the CDR3 is TGTGCCAGCAGTCTCAAGACAGGGGTGAGGCAGCCCCAGCATTTT. Translating gives CASSLKTGVRQPQHF.

The CDR3 DNA reads as TGTGCCAGCTCACCGACAGGGGGACGGAACACCATATATTTT. Protein product: CASSPTGGRNTIYF. The chain combines TRBV18 with TRBJ1-3; 9 nucleotides agree with TRBD1. V lost 3 bases, J lost 7 bases, and 4 bases stayed unmatched. Germline loops: CDR1 KGHSH, CDR2 LQKENI. This CDR3 is 14 amino acids long.

The chain has TRBV10-3 and TRBJ1-6, with D perhaps matching TRBD1 (6 bases). V gave up 7 bases and J gave up 8 bases, with 12 bases separating them. This CDR3 contains 13 residues. Germline V gives CDR1 ENHRY, CDR2 SYGVKD. The CDR3 DNA sequence: TGTGCCATCACCCAGGGGATTGATTCACCCCTCCACTTT. As protein: CAITQGIDSPLHF.

The chain is built from TRBV18 and TRBJ1-2; D unresolved. V was cut by 2 bases and J by 8 bases, with 15 bases left in between. Germline V gene lookup returns CDR1 KGHSH and CDR2 LQKENI. The CDR3 sequence is 14 residues long. CDR3 protein: CASSPGPPLLGYTF. DNA of the CDR3: TGTGCCAGCTCACCAGGGCCGCCCTTGTTGGGCTACACCTTC. Drawing the rest from reference TRBV18 and TRBJ1-2, the complete variable domain is NAGVMQNPRHLVRRRGQEARLRCSPMKGHSHVYWYRQLPEEGLKFMVYLQKENIIDESGMPKERFSAEFPKEGPSILRIQQVVRGDSAAYFCASSPGPPLLGYTFGSGTRLTVV.

This CDR3 is CASSPRAGEYGYTF. Written as DNA, the CDR3 is TGTGCCAGCAGCCCTAGGGCAGGGGAATATGGCTACACCTTC. The chain uses TRBV7-2 and TRBJ1-2; tentatively, D is TRBD1 (6 bases). Per germline, CDR1 SGHTA and CDR2 FQGNSA. V was cut by 5 bases and J by 5 bases, with 15 bases left in between. This CDR3 has 14 amino acids. Combining the CDR3 with reference TRBV7-2 and TRBJ1-2 gives the whole variable domain GAGVSQSPSNKVTEKGKDVELRCDPISGHTALYWYRQSLGQGLEFLIYFQGNSAPDKSGLPSDRFSAERTGGSVSTLTIQRTQQEDSAVYLCASSPRAGEYGYTFGSGTRLTVV.